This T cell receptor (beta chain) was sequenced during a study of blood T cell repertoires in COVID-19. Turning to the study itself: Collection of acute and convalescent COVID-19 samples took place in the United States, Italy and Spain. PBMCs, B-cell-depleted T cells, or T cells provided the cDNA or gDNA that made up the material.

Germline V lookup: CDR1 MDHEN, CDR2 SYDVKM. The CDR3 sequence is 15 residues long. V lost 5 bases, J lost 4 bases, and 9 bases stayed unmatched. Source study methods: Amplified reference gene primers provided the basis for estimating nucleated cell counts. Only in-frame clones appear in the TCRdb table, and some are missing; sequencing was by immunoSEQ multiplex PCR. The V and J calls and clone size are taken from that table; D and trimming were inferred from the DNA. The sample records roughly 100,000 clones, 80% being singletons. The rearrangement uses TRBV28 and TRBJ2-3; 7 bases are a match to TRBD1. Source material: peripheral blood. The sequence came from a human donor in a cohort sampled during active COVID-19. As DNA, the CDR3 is TGTGCCAGCAGTCATCAAGCCCAGGGGGCAGATACGCAGTATTTT. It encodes CASSHQAQGADTQYF.